The sequence of this T cell receptor (beta chain) was determined in a study of cytomegalovirus exposure and HLA in healthy donors. Study-wide results and limits: In vitro testing confirmed a few CMV-associated chains as specific for CMV antigens. Available immune exposure information covered CMV serostatus only.

The PCR made use of 60 Vbeta and 13 Jbeta primers. TCRdb's copy holds only in-frame clones and misses some; the assay was immunoSEQ multiplex PCR. This repertoire shows about 130,000 clones, over 50% found once; its top ten account for 1.5% to 2%. CDR3 size: 15 residues. Germline lookup yields CDR1 KGHSH and CDR2 LQKENI. With 6 bases clipped from V and 7 bases from J, the junction kept 6 bases outside the gene matches. Details on this clone: Antigen: not known.

The chain employs TRBV18 and TRBJ1-4; 12 bases line up with TRBD1. The source material was PBMCs. The sequence came from a human donor in good health. The CDR3 loop is CASSVGTGGREKLFF. CDR3 nucleotide sequence: TGTGCCAGCTCCGTCGGGACAGGGGGCCGTGAAAAACTGTTTTTT.